A few counts support the clone carrying this T cell receptor (beta chain). The target antigen is unknown. The data were obtained in a study of Ad26.COV2.S vaccination and SARS-CoV-2 variants. The overall study: Within the COV1001 Ad26.COV2.S trial arm, the donor was enrolled. Administration of Ad26.COV2.S was intramuscular, either once or twice 56 days apart.

This table comes from immunoSEQ multiplex PCR, and its TCRdb copy is limited to in-frame clones, with some not included. The table records some 320,000 clones, around 84% of them present only once. Documented treatment: over 15 received Ad26.COV2.S at low or high dose, single or two shots; roughly 5 received placebo; per-sample allocation not given. Sampling occurred on day 63 after the first vaccine or placebo injection. This CDR3 spans 13 amino acids. The germline gives CDR1 MNHEY, CDR2 SVGEGT. The ends were cut back, 5 bases at V and 3 bases at J, with 11 bases in the middle. Overall study results and limits: Greater spike-specific TCR breadth was seen in vaccine recipients than in placebo recipients.

Sequenced here: peripheral blood, sampled in a trial of Ad26.COV2.S vaccine versus placebo. The clonotype was recovered from a person between 18 and 59 years old who received the Ad26.COV2.S COVID-19 vaccine or a placebo. The chain recombines TRBV6-2 or TRBV6-3 with TRBJ2-7; D ambiguous. DNA of the CDR3: TGTGCCAGCAGTGTAACCAGGCGCTACGAGCAGTACTTC. Translating gives CASSVTRRYEQYF.